Listed here are 14 T cell receptor beta chains from one sample, sequenced in a study of cytomegalovirus exposure and HLA in healthy donors. Primers: 60 Vbeta forward and 13 Jbeta reverse. Produced via immunoSEQ multiplex PCR; TCRdb's table is partial and in-frame only. The repertoire holds about 200,000 clones, with approximately 87% as singletons. Specimen: PBMCs. The receptors were gathered from a man aged 25-45 years in good health and CMV-seronegative.

The chain is built from TRBV19 and TRBJ2-1, with 7 bases matching TRBD2. CDR3 length: 16 residues. Germline V gives CDR1 LNHDA, CDR2 SQIVND (reference sequence). V trimming: 4 bases; J trimming: 7 bases; junction bases outside the gene matches: 13. CDR3 sequence reads: CASSTRASGRPNEQFF. In DNA, the CDR3 is TGTGCCAGTAGTACCCGGGCTAGCGGACGCCCGAATGAGCAGTTCTTC.

The chain recombines TRBV5-1 with TRBJ2-7; D uncertain. Germline-derived CDR1 and CDR2 are SGHRS and YFSETQ. CDR3 length: 14 amino acids. Trimming removed 1 base at V and 3 bases at J, with 11 bases between. The chain's CDR3 is CASSLRGPDYEQYF. The CDR3, as DNA: TGCGCCAGCAGCTTGCGCGGCCCGGACTACGAGCAGTACTTC.

This chain joins TRBV27 and TRBJ2-2, with 10 bases fitting TRBD1. The CDR3 is made up of 15 amino acids. Germline loops: CDR1 MNHEY, CDR2 SMNVEV (reference sequence). The V and J ends lost 3 bases and 6 bases, in that order; junction bases with no gene match: 4. The CDR3 coding sequence is TGTGCCAGCAGTTTCCTGGACAGGGGGGCCGGGGAGCTGTTTTTT. Its protein product is CASSFLDRGAGELFF.

The V call is TRBV5-6, the J call TRBJ2-7; 8 positions agree with TRBD1. This CDR3 has 14 residues. The V segment lost 4 bases and the J segment 1 base; nucleotides outside the gene matches: 4. The germline gives CDR1 SGHDT, CDR2 YYEEEE. The CDR3 DNA is TGTGCCAGCAGCCGTAGACAGGGGTCCTACGAGCAGTACTTC. Its translation: CASSRRQGSYEQYF. Together with reference TRBV5-6 and TRBJ2-7, the CDR3 gives the full variable domain: DAGVTQSPTHLIKTRGQQVTLRCSPKSGHDTVSWYQQALGQGPQFIFQYYEEEERQRGNFPDRFSGHQFPNYSSELNVNALLLGDSALYLCASSRRQGSYEQYFGPGTRLTVT.

This clone has only one observation. The V call is TRBV28, the J call TRBJ1-6, with D uncertain. The CDR3 spans 13 residues. V shed 6 bases and J shed 6 bases, with 9 bases lying between them. From germline, CDR1 is MDHEN and CDR2 SYDVKM. CDR3 bases: TGTGCCAGCAGAGAAGAGCTTAATTCACCCCTCCACTTT. Translated, it gives CASREELNSPLHF.

The chain recombines TRBV4-1 with TRBJ1-1; a possible D gene is TRBD1 (6 bases). In germline, CDR1 is MGHRA, CDR2 YSYEKL. V gave up 4 bases and J gave up 1 base, with 10 bases separating them. The CDR3 has 14 residues. The CDR3 is CASSPGHSNTEAFF. The CDR3 bases are TGCGCCAGCAGCCCGGGACATTCGAACACTGAAGCTTTCTTT.

This clone was observed a handful of times. The chain is built from TRBV6-4 and TRBJ1-5; 9 bases are a match to TRBD1. J lost 5 bases, V lost 5 bases, and 1 base had no gene match. In germline, CDR1 is MRHNA, CDR2 SNTAGT. This CDR3 has 13 residues. The CDR3 DNA follows: TGTGCCAGCAGTCGGGACAGGGATCAGCCCCAGCATTTT. It is translated as CASSRDRDQPQHF.

V and J are TRBV19 and TRBJ2-3, with 7 positions matching TRBD1. The CDR3 is 14 residues long. Germline CDR1 and CDR2: LNHDA and SQIVND (reference sequence). Trimming removed 3 bases from V and 6 bases from J; junction bases left unmatched: 6. In DNA form, the CDR3 reads TGTGCCAGTAGTATGGGACAGTGGGCGGATACGCAGTATTTT. Protein: CASSMGQWADTQYF.

V gene TRBV5-1 combines with J gene TRBJ2-7; TRBD2 matches 10 bases. Germline V gene lookup returns CDR1 SGHRS and CDR2 YFSETQ. CDR3 length: 15 amino acids. Trimming at V came to 0 bases and at J to 3 bases, leaving 3 bases not matched to a gene. The chain's CDR3 is CASSLGPSGGYEQYF. In nucleotides, the CDR3 is TGCGCCAGCAGCTTGGGCCCTAGCGGGGGCTACGAGCAGTACTTC.

The rearrangement uses TRBV6-5 and TRBJ1-1; a possible D gene is TRBD1 (6 bases). V lost 2 bases, J lost 2 bases, and 9 bases lay in between. Germline CDR1 reads MNHEY; CDR2 reads SVGAGI. This CDR3 contains 14 residues. The CDR3 region is CASSYGGRNTEAFF. The CDR3 region has the DNA TGTGCCAGCAGTTACGGGGGCCGAAACACTGAAGCTTTCTTT.

The chain combines TRBV25-1 with TRBJ1-1; no clear D gene. This CDR3 has 13 amino acids. Germline V lookup: CDR1 MGHDK, CDR2 SYGVNS. The V end lost 1 base, the J end lost 10 bases, and 13 bases lay between the germline ends. The CDR3 nucleotides are TGTGCCAGCAGTGAATTAGGGAGGGCAGGAGCTTTCTTT. This codes for CASSELGRAGAFF.

J is TRBJ2-7 and V is TRBV7-9, with D maybe TRBD1 (5 bases). V was pared by 10 bases and J by 1 base, with 14 bases between. This CDR3 spans 13 amino acids. Germline lookup yields CDR1 SEHNR and CDR2 FQNEAQ (reference sequence). CDR3 sequence (DNA): TGTGCCACCAGTGTAGGGGCGTCCTACGAGCAGTACTTC. Amino acid sequence: CATSVGASYEQYF.

The chain uses TRBV27 and TRBJ1-6, with 9 bases aligning to TRBD1. The CDR3 runs to 12 residues. The J segment lost 10 bases and the V segment lost 6 bases, leaving 1 base of the junction unmatched. Germline V gene lookup returns CDR1 MNHEY and CDR2 SMNVEV (reference sequence). The CDR3 DNA is TGTGCCAGCAGGACAGGGGGATCACCCCTCCACTTT. Translation gives CASRTGGSPLHF.

This chain links TRBV2 with TRBJ2-3; maybe TRBD1 (6 bases). The germline gives CDR1 SNHLY, CDR2 FYNNEI. V gave up 11 bases and J gave up 1 base, with 19 bases separating them. The CDR3 is 15 amino acids. CDR3 nucleotides: TGTGCCTCTGGGTTGGGGGCCGTCGGCACAGATACGCAGTATTTT. This sequence encodes CASGLGAVGTDTQYF.